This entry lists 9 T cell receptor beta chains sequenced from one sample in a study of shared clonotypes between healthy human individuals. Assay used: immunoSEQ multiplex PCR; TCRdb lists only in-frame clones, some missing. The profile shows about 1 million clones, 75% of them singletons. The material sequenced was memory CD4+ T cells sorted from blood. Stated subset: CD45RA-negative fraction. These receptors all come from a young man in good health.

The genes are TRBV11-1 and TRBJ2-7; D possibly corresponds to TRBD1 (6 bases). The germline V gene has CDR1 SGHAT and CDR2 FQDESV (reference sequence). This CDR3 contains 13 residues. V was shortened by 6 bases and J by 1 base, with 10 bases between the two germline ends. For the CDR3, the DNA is TGTGCCAGCAGGCCGACAGGTTCCTACGAGCAGTACTTC. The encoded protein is CASRPTGSYEQYF.

CDR3 coding DNA: TGCGCCAGCAGCCAAGAACTAGCGGGAGGGCACTCCTACAATGAGCAGTTCTTC. Translation gives CASSQELAGGHSYNEQFF. The rearrangement uses TRBV4-3 and TRBJ2-1; 13 bases line up with TRBD2. V lost 0 bases to trimming and J lost 0 bases; unmatched junction nucleotides: 2. This CDR3 contains 18 residues. Germline V gene lookup returns CDR1 LGHNA and CDR2 YSLEER.

CDR3 sequence (DNA): TGTGCCAGCAGTTTAGGCGGGGGGAGCTCCTACAATGAGCAGTTCTTC. Protein product: CASSLGGGSSYNEQFF. This chain connects TRBV27 to TRBJ2-1; TRBD2 agrees at 8 bases. Germline V lookup: CDR1 MNHEY, CDR2 SMNVEV (reference sequence). Germline trimming cut 2 bases from V and 0 bases from J; bases unmatched to any gene: 3. The CDR3 length is 16 residues.

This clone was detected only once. CDR3 sequence reads: CASSFLADTQYF. The CDR3 DNA sequence: TGTGCCAGCAGCTTCCTTGCAGATACGCAGTATTTT. The chain links TRBV7-2 to TRBJ2-3; D unclear. Germline V gives CDR1 SGHTA, CDR2 FQGNSA. V lost 3 bases, J lost 4 bases, and 5 bases lay in between. The CDR3 consists of 12 residues. Using reference TRBV7-2 and TRBJ2-3 for the parts outside the CDR3, the full variable domain is GAGVSQSPSNKVTEKGKDVELRCDPISGHTALYWYRQSLGQGLEFLIYFQGNSAPDKSGLPSDRFSAERTGGSVSTLTIQRTQQEDSAVYLCASSFLADTQYFGPGTRLTVL.

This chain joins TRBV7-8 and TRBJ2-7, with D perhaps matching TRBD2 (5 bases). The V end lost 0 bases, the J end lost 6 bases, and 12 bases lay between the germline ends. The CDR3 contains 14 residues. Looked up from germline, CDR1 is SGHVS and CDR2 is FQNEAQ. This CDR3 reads CASSLASRDGEQYF. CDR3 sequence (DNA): TGTGCCAGCAGCTTAGCGTCCCGGGATGGCGAGCAGTACTTC.

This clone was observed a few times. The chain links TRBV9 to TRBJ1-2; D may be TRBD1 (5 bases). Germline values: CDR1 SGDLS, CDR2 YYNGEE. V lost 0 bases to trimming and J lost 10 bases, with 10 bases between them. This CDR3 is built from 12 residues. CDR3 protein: CASSVDRNDYTF. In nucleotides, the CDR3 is TGTGCCAGCAGCGTAGACAGGAATGACTACACCTTC.

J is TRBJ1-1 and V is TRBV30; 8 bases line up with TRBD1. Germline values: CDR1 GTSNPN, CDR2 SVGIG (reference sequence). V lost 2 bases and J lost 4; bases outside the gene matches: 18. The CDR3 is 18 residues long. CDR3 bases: TGTGCCTGGAGTCCACCCCCCCAGGGGGCAAGATGGAGCACTGAAGCTTTCTTT. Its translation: CAWSPPPQGARWSTEAFF. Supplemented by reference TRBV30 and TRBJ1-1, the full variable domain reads SQTIHQWPATLVQPVGSPLSLECTVEGTSNPNLYWYRQAAGRGLQLLFYSVGIGQISSEVPQNLSASRPQDRQFILSSKKLLLSDSGFYLCAWSPPPQGARWSTEAFFGQGTRLTVV.

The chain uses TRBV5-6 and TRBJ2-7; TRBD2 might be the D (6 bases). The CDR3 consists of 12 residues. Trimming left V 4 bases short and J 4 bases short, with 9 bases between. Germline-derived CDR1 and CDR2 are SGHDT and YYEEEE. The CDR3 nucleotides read TGTGCCAGCAGCCGGGAGCGTTACGAGCAGTACTTC. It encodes CASSRERYEQYF. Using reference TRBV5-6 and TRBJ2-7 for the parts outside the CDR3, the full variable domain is DAGVTQSPTHLIKTRGQQVTLRCSPKSGHDTVSWYQQALGQGPQFIFQYYEEEERQRGNFPDRFSGHQFPNYSSELNVNALLLGDSALYLCASSRERYEQYFGPGTRLTVT.

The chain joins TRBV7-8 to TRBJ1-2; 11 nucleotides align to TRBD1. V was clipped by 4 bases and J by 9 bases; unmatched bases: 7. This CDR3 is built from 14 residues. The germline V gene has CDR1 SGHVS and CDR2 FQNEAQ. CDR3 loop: CASSYRTGGSSYTF. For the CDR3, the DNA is TGTGCCAGCAGCTACCGGACAGGGGGCAGCAGCTACACCTTC.